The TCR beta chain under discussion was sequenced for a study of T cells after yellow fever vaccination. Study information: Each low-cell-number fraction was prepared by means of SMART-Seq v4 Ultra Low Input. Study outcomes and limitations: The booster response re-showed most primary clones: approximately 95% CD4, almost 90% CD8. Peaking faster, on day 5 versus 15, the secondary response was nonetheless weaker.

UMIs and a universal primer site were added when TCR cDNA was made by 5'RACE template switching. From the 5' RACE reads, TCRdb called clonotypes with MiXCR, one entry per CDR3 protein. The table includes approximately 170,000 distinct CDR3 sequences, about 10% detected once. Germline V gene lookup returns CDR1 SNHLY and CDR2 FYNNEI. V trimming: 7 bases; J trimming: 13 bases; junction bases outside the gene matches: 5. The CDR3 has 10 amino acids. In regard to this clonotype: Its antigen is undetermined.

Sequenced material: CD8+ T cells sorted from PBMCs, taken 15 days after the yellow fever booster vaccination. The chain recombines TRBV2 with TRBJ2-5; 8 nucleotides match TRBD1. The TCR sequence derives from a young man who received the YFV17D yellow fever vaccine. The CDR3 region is CASNGGQGYF. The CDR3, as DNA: TGTGCCAGCAATGGAGGACAGGGGTACTTC.